The table lists the clone carrying this T cell receptor (beta chain) with a count of one. The antigen is not known. Here immunoSEQ multiplex PCR was the method, and the copy in TCRdb shows in-frame clones only, minus some. This repertoire shows some 100,000 clones, under 90% found once; its top ten account for 6.3%. The TCR-sequenced patients were three responders to pembrolizumab. This sample was included in a study of PD-1 blockade in mismatch repair-deficient tumors. Across the study: Patients had 11 to 13 mismatch repair-deficient cancer types and were previously treated and progressing. Study results and caveats: After pembrolizumab, tumor-resident clones rose rapidly, then generally contracted before radiologic responses.

This CDR3 is 14 amino acids long. The ends were cut back, 4 bases at V and 8 bases at J, with 15 bases in the middle. The sample here was peripheral blood, taken 36 weeks after starting pembrolizumab. This chain joins TRBV23-1 and TRBJ2-1; D remains ambiguous. TRBV23-1 is an open reading frame, and its role is uncertain. This clonotype was obtained from an adult with mismatch repair-deficient cancer. This chain's CDR3 is CASSPPRDADEQFF. CDR3 sequence (DNA): TGCGCCAGCAGTCCCCCCCGAGATGCCGATGAGCAGTTCTTC.